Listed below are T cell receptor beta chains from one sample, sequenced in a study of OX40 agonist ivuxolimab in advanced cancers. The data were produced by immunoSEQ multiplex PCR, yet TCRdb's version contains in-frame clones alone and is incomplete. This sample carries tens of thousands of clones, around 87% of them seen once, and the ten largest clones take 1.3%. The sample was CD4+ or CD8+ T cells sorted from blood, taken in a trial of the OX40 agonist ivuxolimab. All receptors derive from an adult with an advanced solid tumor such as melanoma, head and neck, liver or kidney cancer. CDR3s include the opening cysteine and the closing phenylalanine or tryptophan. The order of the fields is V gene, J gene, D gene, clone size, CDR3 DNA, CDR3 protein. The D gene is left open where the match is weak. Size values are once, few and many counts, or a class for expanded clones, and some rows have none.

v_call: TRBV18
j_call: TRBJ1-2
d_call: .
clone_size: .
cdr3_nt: TGTGCCAGCTCCCCCGTCCGGTCCTGGCAGTCCGGGGTCGGCCGCCCCGGCTACACCTTC
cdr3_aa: CASSPVRSWQSGVGRPGYTF

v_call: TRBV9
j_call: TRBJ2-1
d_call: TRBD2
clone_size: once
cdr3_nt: TGTGCCAGCAGCGTTCCCATTGGTAGCGGGACCGATGAGCAGTTCTTC
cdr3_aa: CASSVPIGSGTDEQFF

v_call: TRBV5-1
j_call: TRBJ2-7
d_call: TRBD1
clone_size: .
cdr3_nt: TGCGCCAGCAGCTTGGACAGGGGCTACGAGCAGTACTTC
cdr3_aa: CASSLDRGYEQYF

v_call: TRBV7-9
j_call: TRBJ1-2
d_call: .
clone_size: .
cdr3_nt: TGTGCCAGCAGCTCCTTCAAAGGGCTGATAAGGGGTCGGGTAGAAGGCTACACCTTC
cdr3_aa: CASSSFKGLIRGRVEGYTF

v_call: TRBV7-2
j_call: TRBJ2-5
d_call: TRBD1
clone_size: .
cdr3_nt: TGTGCCAGCAGCTACCAGGGGGCTTGGGAGACCCAGTACTTC
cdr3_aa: CASSYQGAWETQYF

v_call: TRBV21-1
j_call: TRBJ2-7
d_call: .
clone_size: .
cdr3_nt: TGTGCCAGCAGCATTTACAGGGTACATCCCTACGAGCAGTACTTC
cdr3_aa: CASSIYRVHPYEQYF

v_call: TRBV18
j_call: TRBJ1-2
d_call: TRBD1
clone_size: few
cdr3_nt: TGTGCCAGCTCACCCGACAGGGGGGCTAGGAATGGCTACACCTTC
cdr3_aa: CASSPDRGARNGYTF

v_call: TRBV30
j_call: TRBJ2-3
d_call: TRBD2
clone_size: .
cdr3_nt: TGTGCCTGGCCGGGCGGGGGGGCGGGAGATACGCAGTATTTT
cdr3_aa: CAWPGGGAGDTQYF

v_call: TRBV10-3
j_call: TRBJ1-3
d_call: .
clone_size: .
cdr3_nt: TGTGCCATGGGGGGCTCTGGAAACACCATATATTTT
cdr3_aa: CAMGGSGNTIYF

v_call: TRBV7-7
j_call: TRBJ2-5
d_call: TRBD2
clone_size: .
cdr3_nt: TGTGCTAGCAGCCAAGGATCACTAGCGGGGACGTACCAAGAGACCCAGTACTTC
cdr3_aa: CASSQGSLAGTYQETQYF

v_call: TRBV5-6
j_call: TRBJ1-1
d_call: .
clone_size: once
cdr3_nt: TGTGCCAGCAGCTTGAATCCGCTCGGTTTGAACACTGAAGCTTTCTTT
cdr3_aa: CASSLNPLGLNTEAFF

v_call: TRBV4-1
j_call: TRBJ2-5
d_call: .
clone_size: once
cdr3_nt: TGCGCCAGCAGCCAAGATAGAGGGCGAGGGACCCAGTACTTC
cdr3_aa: CASSQDRGRGTQYF

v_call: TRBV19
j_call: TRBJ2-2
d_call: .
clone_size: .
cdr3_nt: TGTGCCAGTAGTATAGAAGGCGCCGGGGAGCTGTTTTTT
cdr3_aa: CASSIEGAGELFF

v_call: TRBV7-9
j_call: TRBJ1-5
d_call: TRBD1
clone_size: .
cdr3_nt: TGTGCCAGCAGCTCCCGTCGCCCTAGGGGGCTTAGCAATCAGCCCCAGCATTTT
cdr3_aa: CASSSRRPRGLSNQPQHF

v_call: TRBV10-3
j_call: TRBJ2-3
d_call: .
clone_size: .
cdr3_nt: TGTGCCATCAGTGAGGGCAGGGTGACAGATACGCAGTATTTT
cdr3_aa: CAISEGRVTDTQYF

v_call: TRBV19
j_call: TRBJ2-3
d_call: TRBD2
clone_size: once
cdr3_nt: TGTGCCAGTAGTATAAAGGCCTATAGCGGGAGGACAGATACGCAGTATTTT
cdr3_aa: CASSIKAYSGRTDTQYF

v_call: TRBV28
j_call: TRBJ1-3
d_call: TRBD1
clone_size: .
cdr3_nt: TGTGCCAGCAGTCCGACAGGGAACTCTGGAAACACCATATATTTT
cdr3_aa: CASSPTGNSGNTIYF

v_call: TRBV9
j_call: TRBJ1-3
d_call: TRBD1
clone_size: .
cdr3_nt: TGTGCCAGCAGCGTAGGACAGGGAGAATTGCACACCATATATTTT
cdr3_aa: CASSVGQGELHTIYF

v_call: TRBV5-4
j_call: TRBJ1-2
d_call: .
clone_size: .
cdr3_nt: TGTGCCAGCAGCTTACGCAACTCAGGGTACTATGGCTACACCTTC
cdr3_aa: CASSLRNSGYYGYTF

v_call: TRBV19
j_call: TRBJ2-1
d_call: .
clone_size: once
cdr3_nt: TGTGCCAGTAGTGTCCAGGCGGGGTCCTACAATGAGCAGTTCTTC
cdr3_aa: CASSVQAGSYNEQFF

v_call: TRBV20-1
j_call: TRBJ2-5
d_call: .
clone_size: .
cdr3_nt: TGCAGTGCTAGGTTGGGGGAGACCCAGTACTTC
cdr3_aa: CSARLGETQYF

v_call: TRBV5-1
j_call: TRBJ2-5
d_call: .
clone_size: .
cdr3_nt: TGCGCCAGCAGAGTCCAAGAGACCCAGTACTTC
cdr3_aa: CASRVQETQYF

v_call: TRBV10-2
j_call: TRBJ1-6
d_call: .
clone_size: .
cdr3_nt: TGCGCCAGTAAAGGGGCAACCAATTCACCCCTCCACTTT
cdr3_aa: CASKGATNSPLHF

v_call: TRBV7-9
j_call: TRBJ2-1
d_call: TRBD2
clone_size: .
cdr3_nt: TGTGCCAGCAGCTCGGCAGTAGCGGGAGTGATGACCTTTGAGCAGTTCTTC
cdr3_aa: CASSSAVAGVMTFEQFF

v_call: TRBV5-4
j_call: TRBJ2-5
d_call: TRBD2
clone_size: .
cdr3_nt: TGTGCCAGCAGCCGTTCCCCCGCGGGGGGGCAAGAGACCCAGTACTTC
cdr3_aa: CASSRSPAGGQETQYF

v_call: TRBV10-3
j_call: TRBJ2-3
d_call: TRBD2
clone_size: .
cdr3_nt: TGTGCCATCAGCGCGGGACTAGCGGGCGGCACAGATACGCAGTATTTT
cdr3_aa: CAISAGLAGGTDTQYF

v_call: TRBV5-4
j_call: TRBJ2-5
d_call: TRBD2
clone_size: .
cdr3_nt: TGTGCCAGCAGCTTGGACCTAGCGGGGGAAGAGACCCAGTACTTC
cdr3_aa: CASSLDLAGEETQYF

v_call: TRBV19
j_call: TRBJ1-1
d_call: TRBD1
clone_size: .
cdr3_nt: TGTGCCAGTAGTTCTCGGACGGACAGGTTAACTGAAGCTTTCTTT
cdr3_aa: CASSSRTDRLTEAFF

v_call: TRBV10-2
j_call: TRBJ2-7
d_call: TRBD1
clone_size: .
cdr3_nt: TGCGCCAGCAGTGGACAGGGCTACGAGCAGTACTTC
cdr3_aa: CASSGQGYEQYF

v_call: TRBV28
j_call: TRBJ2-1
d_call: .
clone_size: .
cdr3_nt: TGTGCCAGCCGGACTACTTCCTACAATGAGCAGTTCTTC
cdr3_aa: CASRTTSYNEQFF

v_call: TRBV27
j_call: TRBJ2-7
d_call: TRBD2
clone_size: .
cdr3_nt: TGTGCCAGCAGCGCGGGACTAGCGGGAGTCGAGCAGTACTTC
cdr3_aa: CASSAGLAGVEQYF

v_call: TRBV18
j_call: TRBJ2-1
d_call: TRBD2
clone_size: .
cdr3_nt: TGTGCCAGCTCACCACCGAGAGTTACTAGCGGGAGTGTGGGGCAGTTCTTC
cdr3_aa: CASSPPRVTSGSVGQFF

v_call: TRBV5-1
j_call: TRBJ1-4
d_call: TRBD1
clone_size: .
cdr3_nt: TGCGCCAGCAGCCTAGGGACAGGGAAGAATGAAAAACTGTTTTTT
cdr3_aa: CASSLGTGKNEKLFF

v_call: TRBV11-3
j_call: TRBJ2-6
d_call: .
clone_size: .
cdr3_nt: TGTGCCAGCAGCCCCGGGACGACCTCTGGGGCCAACGTCCTGACTTTC
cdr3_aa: CASSPGTTSGANVLTF

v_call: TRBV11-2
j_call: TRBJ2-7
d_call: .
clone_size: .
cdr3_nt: TGTGCCAGCAGCTCCGGGGCAGAGCAGTACTTC
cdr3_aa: CASSSGAEQYF

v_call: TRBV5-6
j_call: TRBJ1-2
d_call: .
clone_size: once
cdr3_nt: TGTGCCAGCAGCTTGTTGTACGTGGGAGGTGGCTACACCTTC
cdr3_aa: CASSLLYVGGGYTF

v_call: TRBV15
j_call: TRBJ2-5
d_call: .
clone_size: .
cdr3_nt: TGTGCCACCGTCCCTGGGGGAGGAGAGACCCAGTACTTC
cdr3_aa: CATVPGGGETQYF

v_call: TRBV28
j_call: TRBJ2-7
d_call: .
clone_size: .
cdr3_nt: TGTGCCAGCAGTTTACGTCAGGGGACCTACGAGCAGTACTTC
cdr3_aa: CASSLRQGTYEQYF

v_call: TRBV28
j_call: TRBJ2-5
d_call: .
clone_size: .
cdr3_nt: TGTGCCAGCAGTTCCGGGGGAGAAGAGACCCAGTACTTC
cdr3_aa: CASSSGGEETQYF

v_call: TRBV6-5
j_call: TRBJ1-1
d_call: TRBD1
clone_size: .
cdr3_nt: TGTGCCAGCAGTTTACGACAGGGGACTATGAACACTGAAGCTTTCTTT
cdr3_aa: CASSLRQGTMNTEAFF

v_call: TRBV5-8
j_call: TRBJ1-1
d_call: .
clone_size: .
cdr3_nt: TGTGCCAGCAGCTTGGCGGGGGGGGCCCTTGGCACTGAAGCTTTCTTT
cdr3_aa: CASSLAGGALGTEAFF

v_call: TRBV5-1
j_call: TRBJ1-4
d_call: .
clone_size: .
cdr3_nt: TGCGCCAGCAGCTATGCCACGGGCGGTAATGAAAAACTGTTTTTT
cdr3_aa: CASSYATGGNEKLFF

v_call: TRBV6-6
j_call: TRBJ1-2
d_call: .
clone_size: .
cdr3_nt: TGTGCCAGCAGTTACAATGCCCGGACCTATGGCTACACCTTC
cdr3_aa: CASSYNARTYGYTF

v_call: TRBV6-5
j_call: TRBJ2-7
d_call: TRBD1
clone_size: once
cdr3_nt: TGTGCCAGCCTCCGTAGGGGGCGAATCGAGCAGTACTTC
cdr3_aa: CASLRRGRIEQYF

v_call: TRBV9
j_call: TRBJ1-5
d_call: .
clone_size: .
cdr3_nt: TGTGCCAGCAGCGCCGAGGGCAGGGACAATCAGCCCCAGCATTTT
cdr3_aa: CASSAEGRDNQPQHF

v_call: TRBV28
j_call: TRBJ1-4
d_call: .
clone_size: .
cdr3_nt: TGTGCCAGCGGGGGGACTAATGAAAAACTGTTTTTT
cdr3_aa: CASGGTNEKLFF

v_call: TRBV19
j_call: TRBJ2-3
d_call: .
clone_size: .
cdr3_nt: TGTGCCATCTCCTCCGCCAGAGACACAGATACGCAGTATTTT
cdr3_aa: CAISSARDTDTQYF

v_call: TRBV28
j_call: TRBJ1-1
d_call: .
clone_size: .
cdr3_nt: TGTGCCAGCAGTCCCGTTATTTTTGGGGGAAATATGAACACTGAAGCTTTCTTT
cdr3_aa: CASSPVIFGGNMNTEAFF

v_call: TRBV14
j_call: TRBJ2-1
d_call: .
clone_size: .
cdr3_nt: TGTGCCAGCAGCCGGACCTCACCCTACAATGAGCAGTTCTTC
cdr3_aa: CASSRTSPYNEQFF

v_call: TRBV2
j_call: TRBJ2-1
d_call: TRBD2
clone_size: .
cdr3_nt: TGTGCCAGCAGTGAGGTGCGGGGGAATAGCAATGAGCAGTTCTTC
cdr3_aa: CASSEVRGNSNEQFF

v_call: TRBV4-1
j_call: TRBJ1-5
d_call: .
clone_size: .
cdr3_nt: TGCGCCAGCAGCCGACCCGGGGTCAATCAGCCCCAGCATTTT
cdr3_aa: CASSRPGVNQPQHF

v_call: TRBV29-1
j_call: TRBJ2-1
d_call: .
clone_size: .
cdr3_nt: TGCAGCGTTGACTCGGACTACTCGTGGAATGAGCAGTTCTTC
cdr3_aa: CSVDSDYSWNEQFF

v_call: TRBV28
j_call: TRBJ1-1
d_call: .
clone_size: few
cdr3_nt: TGTGCCAGCAGCCCTCAATTGAACACTGAAGCTTTCTTT
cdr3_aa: CASSPQLNTEAFF

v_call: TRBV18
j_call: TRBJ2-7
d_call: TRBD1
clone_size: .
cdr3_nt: TGTGCCAGCTCAGCAGGACAGGGGGGATACGAGCAGTACTTC
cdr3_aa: CASSAGQGGYEQYF

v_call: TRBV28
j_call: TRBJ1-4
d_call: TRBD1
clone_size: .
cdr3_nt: TGTGCCAGCACCCCGGGACAGGGGGTGGCAAAACTGTTTTTT
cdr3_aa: CASTPGQGVAKLFF

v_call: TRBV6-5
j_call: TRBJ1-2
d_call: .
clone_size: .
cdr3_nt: TGTACCAGCAGTTACTCTAGGGGGGCTAACGGCTACACCTTC
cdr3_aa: CTSSYSRGANGYTF

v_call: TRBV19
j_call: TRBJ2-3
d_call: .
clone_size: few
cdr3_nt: TGTGCCAGTAAAGGGTCTAGCACAGATACGCAGTATTTT
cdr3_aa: CASKGSSTDTQYF

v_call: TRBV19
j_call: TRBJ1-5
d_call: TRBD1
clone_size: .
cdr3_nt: TGTGCCAGTAGTAAGTGGGGACAGGGCTACCATCAGCCCCAGCATTTT
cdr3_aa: CASSKWGQGYHQPQHF